This is a list of T cell receptor beta chains from one sample in a study of cytomegalovirus exposure and HLA in healthy donors. Sequencing used immunoSEQ multiplex PCR; TCRdb keeps in-frame clones, though not all of them. The table includes more than 110,000 clones, 75% detected once. The source material was PBMCs. The receptor source for this set is a man aged 30 to 45 in good health and CMV-seronegative. CDR3s include the opening cysteine and the closing phenylalanine or tryptophan. The D gene is left open where the match is weak. Size values are once, few and many counts, or a class for expanded clones, and some rows have none.

TRBJ2-7 | . | TRBD1 | TRBV7-9 | TGTGCCAGCAGCTTGACAGGGACCACCTACGAGCAGTACTTC | CASSLTGTTYEQYF
TRBJ2-2 | . | TRBD2 | TRBV10-1 | TGCGCCAGCAGTGCCTACGCCGGGACTAAGGACACCGGGGAGCTGTTTTTT | CASSAYAGTKDTGELFF
TRBJ2-7 | . | TRBD1 | TRBV7-7 | TGTGCTAGCAGCTTAGGGACAGGCGAGCAGTACTTC | CASSLGTGEQYF
TRBJ2-7 | . | . | TRBV11-3 | TGTGCCAGCAGCTTAGGCGGCCTCTACGAGCAGTACTTC | CASSLGGLYEQYF
TRBJ2-3 | . | TRBD1 | TRBV6-1 | TGTGCCAGCAGTACAGGGGGCGCGGCAGATACGCAGTATTTT | CASSTGGAADTQYF
TRBJ2-7 | . | TRBD1 | TRBV30 | TGTGCTTTTACCCCAGGGGGTGGCGAGCAGTACTTC | CAFTPGGGEQYF
TRBJ2-3 | many | TRBD2 | TRBV2 | TGTGCCAGCAGTGTCTGGCAGGGAGGGACTAGCACAGATACGCAGTATTTT | CASSVWQGGTSTDTQYF
TRBJ2-7 | . | . | TRBV30 | TGTGCCTGGAGTCCCTCGCCAGGCGCCTACGAGCAGTACTTC | CAWSPSPGAYEQYF
TRBJ2-1 | . | . | TRBV7-8 | TGTGCCAGCAGCTTAGCGGCGGTGAGCTCCTACAATGAGCAGTTCTTC | CASSLAAVSSYNEQFF
TRBJ1-1 | few | . | TRBV6-6 | TGTGCCAGCAGTTACTTAGGTGGGGCTACTTTCTTT | CASSYLGGATFF
TRBJ1-5 | few | TRBD1 | TRBV5-6 | TGTGCCAGCAGCTTGGGGACAGGGGCCAATCAGCCCCAGCATTTT | CASSLGTGANQPQHF
TRBJ2-1 | few | TRBD1 | TRBV18 | TGTGCCAGCTCACCACCCATGGACAGGGCAACGTTCTTC | CASSPPMDRATFF
TRBJ1-1 | . | TRBD1 | TRBV28 | TGTGCCAGCAGGACGGGGGACAGGGAAAGCACTGAAGCTTTCTTT | CASRTGDRESTEAFF
TRBJ2-3 | . | TRBD2 | TRBV5-1 | TGCGCCAGCAGCAGAGGGACTAGCGGGGGGGGACCAGATACGCAGTATTTT | CASSRGTSGGGPDTQYF
TRBJ2-7 | . | TRBD2 | TRBV28 | TGTGCCAGCAGCCAAACTAGCGGGAGCTCCCACGAGCAGTACTTC | CASSQTSGSSHEQYF
TRBJ2-1 | . | TRBD2 | TRBV2 | TGTGCCAGCAGTGAAGGACTAGCGGGGTACAATGAGCAGTTCTTC | CASSEGLAGYNEQFF
TRBJ1-2 | . | TRBD1 | TRBV7-9 | TGTGCCAGCAGCTCACCAGGGGGAAGCTATGGCTACACCTTC | CASSSPGGSYGYTF
TRBJ2-7 | . | . | TRBV15 | TGTGCCACCAGCAGAGAAGGGCCAGGGTACGGCTACGAGCAGTACTTC | CATSREGPGYGYEQYF
TRBJ2-2 | . | TRBD1 | TRBV6-1 | TGTGCCAGCAGAGACAGGGGCCACACCGGGGAGCTGTTTTTT | CASRDRGHTGELFF
TRBJ1-5 | . | . | TRBV29-1 | TGCAGCGTTGACCCGTGTGTGCAGCCCCAGCATTTT | CSVDPCVQPQHF
TRBJ2-7 | . | . | TRBV6-5 | TGTGCCAGCAGGAGTCCATGGGCTTACGAGCAGTACTTC | CASRSPWAYEQYF
TRBJ2-7 | . | TRBD1 | TRBV14 | TGTGCCAGCAGACACAGGGGTAAACCTACCTACGAGCAGTACTTC | CASRHRGKPTYEQYF
TRBJ2-1 | few | TRBD2 | TRBV29-1 | TGCAGCGTGGGGGGACTATTATACAATGAGCAGTTCTTC | CSVGGLLYNEQFF
TRBJ2-3 | . | . | TRBV20-1 | TGCAGTGCGGTACACATTCGCACGCAGTATTTT | CSAVHIRTQYF
TRBJ2-5 | . | . | TRBV5-1 | TGCGCCAGCAGCTTGGGTGCTAGCGAGCAAGAGACCCAGTACTTC | CASSLGASEQETQYF
TRBJ1-2 | . | . | TRBV5-1 | TGCGCCAGCAGCTTGGAGAGGGCGGGGGAAGGCTACACCTTC | CASSLERAGEGYTF
TRBJ2-3 | once | . | TRBV7-2 | TGTGCCAGCAGCTTGCCCACTCGGTACGGGACTGACACAGATACGCAGTATTTT | CASSLPTRYGTDTDTQYF
TRBJ2-3 | few | TRBD2 | TRBV10-2 | TGCGCCAGCAGTGAACTAGCGGGCGGCACAGATACGCAGTATTTT | CASSELAGGTDTQYF
TRBJ2-1 | . | . | TRBV15 | TGTGCCACCAGCAGAGAAGGGGGGGATGAGCAGTTCTTC | CATSREGGDEQFF
TRBJ2-7 | once | TRBD1 | TRBV19 | TGTGCCAGTAGTACCCCGACAGGGAGCTCCTACGAGCAGTACTTC | CASSTPTGSSYEQYF
TRBJ1-1 | . | TRBD1 | TRBV9 | TGTGCCAGCAGCGTCGGACAGGTTGGAGCTTTCTTT | CASSVGQVGAFF
TRBJ1-5 | . | TRBD1 | TRBV7-2 | TGTGCCAGCAGCCAAGACCCAGGGGGCTTGCGCAATCAGCCCCAGCATTTT | CASSQDPGGLRNQPQHF
TRBJ2-1 | . | TRBD2 | TRBV7-2 | TGTGCCAGCAGCCCCCTAGCGGTGACCTACAATGAGCAGTTCTTC | CASSPLAVTYNEQFF
TRBJ1-1 | . | TRBD1 | TRBV19 | TGTGCCAGTAGGGGACAGGTAATTACTGAAGCTTTCTTT | CASRGQVITEAFF
TRBJ1-1 | . | . | TRBV29-1 | TGCAGCGTTGGACAGACGAACACTGAAGCTTTCTTT | CSVGQTNTEAFF
TRBJ2-7 | . | TRBD2 | TRBV7-2 | TGTGCCAGCAGCTTAGAGGGGACTAGCGGGAGTTACGAGCAGTACTTC | CASSLEGTSGSYEQYF
TRBJ2-3 | . | . | TRBV28 | TGTGCCTCGACTCCTAGCTTGAGCACAGATACGCAGTATTTT | CASTPSLSTDTQYF
TRBJ1-2 | . | TRBD1 | TRBV6-5 | TGTGCCAGCAGTGAGTTTACAGGGGGTCATGGCTACACCTTC | CASSEFTGGHGYTF
TRBJ2-5 | . | . | TRBV27 | TGTGCCAGCAGTTCAGGCGGGACTCCCTCCTGGGAGACCCAGTACTTC | CASSSGGTPSWETQYF
TRBJ1-1 | . | TRBD1 | TRBV19 | TGTGCCAGTAGTATAGCTACAGGGGGACTCCGGTGGACTGAAGCTTTCTTT | CASSIATGGLRWTEAFF
TRBJ2-3 | . | . | TRBV19 | TGTGCCAGTAAGACTCTTGACAGAGCAGATACGCAGTATTTT | CASKTLDRADTQYF
TRBJ2-5 | few | TRBD1 | TRBV28 | TGTGCCAGCAGCCCTCCGGGACAGTACCATGGTGGAGCCCAGTACTTC | CASSPPGQYHGGAQYF
TRBJ2-5 | . | TRBD2 | TRBV5-1 | TGCGCCAGCAGCCTAACCGGGACTAGCGGAGAGACCCAGTACTTC | CASSLTGTSGETQYF
TRBJ2-7 | few | TRBD2 | TRBV27 | TGTGCCAGCAGTCTCCAACATAGACTAGCGGGGAAACCCTACGAGCAGTACTTC | CASSLQHRLAGKPYEQYF
TRBJ2-2 | . | TRBD2 | TRBV19 | TGTGCCAGTAGGGGACTAGCGGGAGGCGGGAACACCGGGGAGCTGTTTTTT | CASRGLAGGGNTGELFF
TRBJ1-2 | . | . | TRBV18 | TGTGCCAGCTCACCCCCACAAACTAACTATGGCTACACCTTC | CASSPPQTNYGYTF
TRBJ2-3 | . | TRBD1 | TRBV13 | TGTGCCAGCAGCTCCAGGGGGCCTGGAGATACGCAGTATTTT | CASSSRGPGDTQYF
TRBJ2-7 | . | . | TRBV27 | TGTGCCAGCAGTTTCAAGGACAGCTCCTACGAGCAGTACTTC | CASSFKDSSYEQYF
TRBJ2-7 | . | . | TRBV9 | TGTGCCAGCAGCGTATCTGTGGGAGGACCCTACGAGCAGTACTTC | CASSVSVGGPYEQYF
TRBJ1-5 | . | . | TRBV2 | TGTGCCAGCAGTGACGTGGGGGCAGATCAGCCCCAGCATTTT | CASSDVGADQPQHF
TRBJ1-2 | . | . | TRBV9 | TGTGCCAGCAGCACTGGACTTACCAGGGGTGGCTACACCTTC | CASSTGLTRGGYTF
TRBJ1-1 | . | . | TRBV6-6 | TGTGCCAGCCTAGGGGAAATTGACACTGAAGCTTTCTTT | CASLGEIDTEAFF
TRBJ2-3 | . | TRBD1 | TRBV30 | TGTGCCTGGAGTGCCGGGACAGGGCTAGGTACGCAGTATTTT | CAWSAGTGLGTQYF
TRBJ2-5 | . | TRBD1 | TRBV5-1 | TGCGCCAGCAGCTTGGGCAGGGGGACAGAGACCCAGTACTTC | CASSLGRGTETQYF
TRBJ1-2 | . | . | TRBV28 | TGTGCCAGCAGTTTATGGGGGGACTCCGGGGGGGGCCACACCTTC | CASSLWGDSGGGHTF
TRBJ2-1 | . | TRBD2 | TRBV11-3 | TGTGCCAGCAGCCCGGCAACCGTTAGCGGGGGGGCTACTGAGCAGTTCTTC | CASSPATVSGGATEQFF
TRBJ2-7 | once | . | TRBV4-1 | TGCGCCAGCAGCCAAGTACTATCCGAGTTACGGGAGCAGTACTTC | CASSQVLSELREQYF
TRBJ1-6 | . | TRBD1 | TRBV6-6 | TGTGCCAGCAGCCAACAGGGGTCACCCCTCCACTTT | CASSQQGSPLHF
TRBJ1-6 | . | . | TRBV2 | TGTGCCAGCAGGCGGGACTTCCCCAGGAGCTCCTATAATTCACCCCTCCACTTT | CASRRDFPRSSYNSPLHF
TRBJ2-5 | few | . | TRBV6-1 | TGTGCCAGCAGTGGCCCGGGTCCTAGTCGAGAGACCCAGTACTTC | CASSGPGPSRETQYF